The text below deals with one T cell receptor (beta chain). Trimming took 8 bases from V and 1 from J, leaving 14 bases between them. Germline V gene lookup returns CDR1 SNHLY and CDR2 FYNNEI. The CDR3 is 14 amino acids. Each individual provided 1 to 8 samples (taken pretreatment and on-treatment). This sample is part of a study of PD-L1 blockade in urothelial cancer. Turning to the study itself: Blood underwent analysis 3 weeks (second dose) and 6 weeks after treatment began.

Method: immunoSEQ multiplex PCR; TCRdb's copy keeps in-frame clones and lacks some. Seen here are tens of thousands of clones, 83% observed once, and the top ten hold about a sixth. This receptor was identified in a man aged 60 to 69 with urothelial cancer. V is TRBV2 and J is TRBJ1-1, with D perhaps TRBD1 (5 bases). The sequences come from PBMCs, collected around atezolizumab (anti-PD-L1) treatment. The CDR3, as DNA: TGTGCCAGCCTCCGATTGACAGCGAACACTGAAGCTTTCTTT. This gives the protein CASLRLTANTEAFF.